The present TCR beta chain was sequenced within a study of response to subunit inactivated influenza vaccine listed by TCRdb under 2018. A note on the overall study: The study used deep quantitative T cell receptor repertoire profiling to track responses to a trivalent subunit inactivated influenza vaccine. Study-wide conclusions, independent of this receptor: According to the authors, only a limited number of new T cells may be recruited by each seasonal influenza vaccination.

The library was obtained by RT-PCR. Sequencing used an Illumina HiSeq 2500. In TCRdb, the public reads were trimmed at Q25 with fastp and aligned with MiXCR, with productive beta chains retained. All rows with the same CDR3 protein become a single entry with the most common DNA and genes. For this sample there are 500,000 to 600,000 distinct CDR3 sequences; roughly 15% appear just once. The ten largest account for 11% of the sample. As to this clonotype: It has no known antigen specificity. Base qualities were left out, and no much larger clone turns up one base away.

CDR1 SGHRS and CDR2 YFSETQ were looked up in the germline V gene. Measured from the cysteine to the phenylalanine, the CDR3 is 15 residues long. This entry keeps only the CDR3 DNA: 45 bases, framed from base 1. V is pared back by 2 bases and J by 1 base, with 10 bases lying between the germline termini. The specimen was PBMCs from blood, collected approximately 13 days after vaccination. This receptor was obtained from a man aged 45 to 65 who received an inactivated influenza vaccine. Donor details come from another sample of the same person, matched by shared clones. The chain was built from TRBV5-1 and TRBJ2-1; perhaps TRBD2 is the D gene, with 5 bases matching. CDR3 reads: CASSLGIASYNEQFF. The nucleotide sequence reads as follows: TGCGCCAGCAGCTTAGGGATAGCGTCCTACAATGAGCAGTTCTTC.